This record concerns one TCR beta chain sequence. This clone appeared a few times. The antigen it recognizes is unknown. No quality values exist for individual bases; no much larger clone is one base distant. The immunoSEQ Assay, a bias-controlled multiplex PCR, was used to amplify TCRbeta CDR3 regions from genomic DNA. As for the original processing: The number of nucleated cells in each sample was estimated from the amplification of reference gene primers within the assay. To quantify the absolute abundance of each unique TCRbeta CDR3 rearrangement, sequence reads were collapsed and filtered. For each sample, productive Simpson clonality was calculated as the square root of Simpson's diversity index over productive rearrangements. TCRdb limited this immuneACCESS table to in-frame rearrangements with V and J called. A share of clones is missing; checked studies link under half to unresolved V genes, and the rest is unexplained. V, J and clone size derive from that table, while D and trimming were established from the DNA sequence. The sample table records around 320,000 clones; 90% of these occur just once. The ten largest clones capture around 4.3% of the sample.

Participants in the prospective study were aged 18 to 89 years, lived in 20 to 30 United States geographic areas, and enrolled through a virtual design. Cohort assignment in the prospective study relied on participant-reported clinical history from a screening survey and a study questionnaire. Each participant in the prospective study had whole blood, serum and a nasopharyngeal or oropharyngeal swab collected by mobile phlebotomists. Prospective study participants could optionally give additional blood draws and questionnaires over a roughly two-month period. Before DNA extraction, blood samples from the prospective study were shipped at room temperature or frozen. This sample was included in a study of blood T cell repertoires in COVID-19 (dated by TCRdb to the early 2020s). At the level of the whole study: Samples from collaborators originated in the United States, Italy and Spain and spanned both the acute and convalescent phases of COVID-19. The prospective study material was composed of cDNA or gDNA derived from T cells, B-cell-depleted T cells, or PBMCs. The dataset comprised deeply sampled blood TCRbeta repertoires from subjects exposed to, actively infected with, or recovered from COVID-19. A freely available public database, intended as a resource for researchers studying the immune response to SARS-CoV-2, is where the repertoires were released. The samples were drawn from the first 160 participants of the ongoing ImmuneRACE study and from about 1,200 subjects provided by 6 global collaborators. A de-identified subject ID, COVID-19 status, age in years and sex were almost always included in the sample metadata. Where available, HLA class I and class II types were obtained from metadata supplied by the sample provider rather than from assay-based typing. The paper as a whole reports these results and caveats: The quantity of clinical and demographic metadata differed by source and by participant and was supplied without curation.

The CDR3 sequence holds 15 residues, the cysteine and phenylalanine included. The CDR3 DNA has 45 bases and is translated from base 1. The junction carries 12 bases between V and J, which are trimmed by 0 bases and 3 bases respectively. CDR1 and CDR2 (SGHDN, FVKESK) derive from the germline V gene. Input material: PBMCs or T cells enriched from blood (not recorded which). The receptor was derived from a woman between 18 and 29 years old with acute COVID-19. The chain is made from TRBV14 and TRBJ2-7; TRBD2 might be the D gene, on 6 matching bases. The sequence in DNA is TGTGCCAGCAGCCAAGATCCAGCGGGTCTCTACGAGCAGTACTTC. Translated, it reads CASSQDPAGLYEQYF.